These 29 T cell receptor beta chains came from one sample sequenced in a study of T cell responses to AZD1222 COVID-19 vaccine. The assay was immunoSEQ multiplex PCR, and TCRdb's table has in-frame clones only and misses some. Here the sample spans 180,000 or so clones, roughly 94% being singletons. The sample was peripheral blood, taken on day 0 of AZD1222 vaccination. The receptors here all came from an adult in good health.

This clone was counted between two and nine times. The chain employs TRBV5-6 and TRBJ1-4; D is undetermined. The germline gives CDR1 SGHDT, CDR2 YYEEEE. This CDR3 comprises 14 residues. V was clipped by 2 bases and J by 5 bases, with 10 bases between them. The CDR3 nucleotides are TGTGCCAGCAGCTTTCCGGGCCAAAATGAAAAACTGTTTTTT. Translated: CASSFPGQNEKLFF.

CDR3 in amino acids: CASSLDSEGNSPLHF. In nucleotides, the CDR3 is TGCGCCAGCAGCTTGGACTCCGAGGGTAATTCACCCCTCCACTTT. The chain joins TRBV5-1 to TRBJ1-6; D is unclear. CDR3 size: 15 residues. The V end lost 0 bases, the J end lost 6 bases, and 10 bases lay between the germline ends. Germline lookup yields CDR1 SGHRS and CDR2 YFSETQ.

The CDR3 is CAWSEGGRADEQYF. CDR3 DNA: TGTGCCTGGAGTGAAGGCGGGAGAGCGGACGAGCAGTACTTC. The chain couples TRBV30 to TRBJ2-7, with 7 positions matching TRBD2. Looked up from germline, CDR1 is GTSNPN and CDR2 is SVGIG (reference sequence). V shed 1 base, J shed 5 bases, and the junction held 8 bases outside the gene matches. The CDR3 runs 14 residues.

The chain combines TRBV15 with TRBJ1-2; D may be TRBD1 (5 bases). V lost 4 bases and J 9 bases, leaving 18 bases between the germline ends. The CDR3 has 14 residues. In germline, CDR1 is LNHNV, CDR2 YYDKDF (reference sequence). CDR3 nucleotides: TGTGCCACCAGCACTCTGGAGACAGCTGCAAGCTACACCTTC. It specifies CATSTLETAASYTF.

This sequence joins TRBV6-1 and TRBJ2-7; the match to TRBD1 covers 7 bases. CDR3 length equals 16 residues. Germline loops: CDR1 MNHNS, CDR2 SASEGT. V was clipped by 4 bases and J by 2 bases; unmatched bases: 11. The CDR3 spells CASSAGTVVLTYEQYF. For the CDR3, the DNA is TGTGCCAGCAGTGCCGGGACAGTAGTACTAACCTACGAGCAGTACTTC.

The chain employs TRBV2 and TRBJ1-3; D gene uncertain. Germline lookup yields CDR1 SNHLY and CDR2 FYNNEI. The germline V and J ends were trimmed by 6 bases and 4 bases, with 19 bases remaining between them. The CDR3 sequence is 16 residues long. CDR3 in amino acids: CASRWERAAGGNTIYF. The CDR3 bases are TGTGCCAGCAGATGGGAGCGGGCAGCGGGGGGAAACACCATATATTTT. Full variable domain (outside the CDR3, taken from reference TRBV2 and TRBJ1-3): EPEVTQTPSHQVTQMGQEVILRCVPISNHLYFYWYRQILGQKVEFLVSFYNNEISEKSEIFDDQFSVERPDGSNFTLKIRSTKLEDSAMYFCASRWERAAGGNTIYFGEGSWLTVV.

The chain employs TRBV19 and TRBJ1-5, with 7 bases fitting TRBD1. The CDR3 runs to 14 residues. J was trimmed by 2 bases and V by 11 bases; bases with no gene match: 9. Germline values: CDR1 LNHDA, CDR2 SQIVND (reference sequence). The CDR3 coding sequence is TGTGCCGGGGGGACAGTTTTGCGCAATCAGCCCCAGCATTTT. It encodes CAGGTVLRNQPQHF. The variable domain in full, completed from reference TRBV19 and TRBJ1-5, reads DGGITQSPKYLFRKEGQNVTLSCEQNLNHDAMYWYRQDPGQGLRLIYYSQIVNDFQKGDIAEGYSVSREKKESFPLTVTSAQKNPTAFYLCAGGTVLRNQPQHFGDGTRLSIL.

V usage is TRBV27 and J usage is TRBJ1-1; D gene unclear. Germline CDR1 reads MNHEY; CDR2 reads SMNVEV (reference sequence). Trimming cost V 2 bases and J 1 base, with 14 bases left between them. The CDR3 loop spans 16 amino acids. CDR3 nucleotides: TGTGCCAGCAGTTTAGAACAGAGGGCTGAGAACACTGAAGCTTTCTTT. Translation gives CASSLEQRAENTEAFF.

About this clone: Other DNA variants within this sample encode the same CDR3. The V and J genes are TRBV28 and TRBJ1-2, with no clear D. V was clipped by 3 bases and J by 3 bases, with 2 bases between them. This CDR3 spans 11 amino acids. The germline V gene has CDR1 MDHEN and CDR2 SYDVKM. The CDR3 nucleotides read TGTGCCAGCAGTTTGGACTATGGCTACACCTTC. This gives the protein CASSLDYGYTF.

This sequence joins TRBV5-1 and TRBJ2-7; D possibly matches TRBD1 or TRBD2 (5 bases each). This CDR3 has 15 residues. Trimming took 5 bases from V and 0 from J, leaving 15 bases between them. Germline V gives CDR1 SGHRS, CDR2 YFSETQ. CDR3 amino acids: CASRKSGTDSYEQYF. As DNA, the CDR3 is TGCGCCAGCAGGAAATCCGGGACGGACTCCTACGAGCAGTACTTC.

The genes are TRBV28 and TRBJ2-1, with 9 bases that match TRBD2. This CDR3 region has 13 residues. With V trimmed by 7 bases and J by 3 bases, 1 base remained unmatched. Germline values: CDR1 MDHEN, CDR2 SYDVKM. The CDR3 reads CASILAGYNEQFF. The CDR3 DNA reads as TGTGCCAGCATACTAGCGGGCTACAATGAGCAGTTCTTC.

V usage is TRBV2 and J usage is TRBJ2-1; 14 nucleotides line up with TRBD2. The V and J ends lost 3 bases and 9 bases, in that order; junction bases with no gene match: 16. Germline V gene data show CDR1 as SNHLY and CDR2 as FYNNEI. The CDR3 runs 19 residues. CDR3 in amino acids: CASSDPGLAGEMRVSEQFF. CDR3 nucleotides: TGTGCCAGCAGTGACCCGGGACTAGCGGGAGAGATGAGAGTTAGTGAGCAGTTCTTC.

Regarding this clone: One junction end disagrees with the germline gene, perhaps due to a read error. The chain recombines TRBV5-8 with TRBJ2-7; 8 bases are a match to TRBD1. This CDR3 contains 16 residues. Germline CDR1 is SGHTS and CDR2 is YDEGEE. The CDR3 sequence is CASSWRDRGFSNEQYF. CDR3 sequence (DNA): TGTGCCAGCAGCTGGCGTGACAGGGGATTCTCCAACGAGCAGTACTTC.

This CDR3 is CASSLSSALPPQHF. CDR3 in DNA: TGTGCCAGCAGTTTGAGTTCCGCTTTGCCGCCCCAGCATTTT. V gene TRBV27 combines with J gene TRBJ1-5; D unresolved. The CDR3 covers 14 residues. With 3 bases removed from V and 9 bases from J, the gap between germline ends came to 15 bases. The germline V gene encodes CDR1 MNHEY and CDR2 SMNVEV (reference sequence).

The CDR3 region is CASSQDGSSYEQYF. CDR3 coding DNA: TGTGCCAGCAGCCAAGATGGCAGCTCCTACGAGCAGTACTTC. The gene calls are TRBV3-1 (or the pseudogene TRBV3-2) and TRBJ2-7, with D hard to call. The CDR3 covers 14 residues. Deletions cut 0 bases from V and 0 bases from J, with 6 bases between. Germline values: CDR1 LGHDT, CDR2 YNNKEL (reference sequence).

The rearrangement uses TRBV7-9 and TRBJ1-1, with a tentative D call TRBD1 (5 bases). Germline V gene sequence: CDR1 SEHNR, CDR2 FQNEAQ (reference sequence). The CDR3 loop spans 12 amino acids. V shed 5 bases and J shed 6 bases, with 10 bases lying between them. CDR3 in DNA: TGTGCCAGCAGCCAGGGTCGCGCTGAAGCTTTCTTT. Amino acid sequence: CASSQGRAEAFF.

This chain connects TRBV6-5 to TRBJ1-2, with D tentatively TRBD1 (6 bases). The CDR3 length is 13 residues. Trimming left V 6 bases short and J 5 bases short, with 13 bases between. Germline V gene lookup returns CDR1 MNHEY and CDR2 SVGAGI. The CDR3 loop is CASRPTGWYGYTF. CDR3 sequence (DNA): TGTGCCAGCAGACCAACAGGGTGGTATGGCTACACCTTC.

A remark on this clone: This sample also contains other DNA sequences that code for the same CDR3. The chain recombines TRBV19 with TRBJ1-1, with 9 bases fitting TRBD1. Losses at the gene ends were 4 bases for V and 3 bases for J; bases not matched to a gene: 0. CDR1 is LNHDA, CDR2 SQIVND, per germline (reference sequence). This CDR3 comprises 13 residues. CDR3 sequence (DNA): TGTGCCAGTAGTAGGGACAGGGACACTGAAGCTTTCTTT. Translation gives CASSRDRDTEAFF.

This rearrangement joins TRBV6-5 to TRBJ1-2; 9 bases align to TRBD1. The CDR3 has 14 residues. V lost 7 bases and J lost 6; bases outside the gene matches: 9. Germline lookup yields CDR1 MNHEY and CDR2 SVGAGI. CDR3 sequence: CASTGQGGSHGYTF. DNA for the CDR3: TGTGCCAGCACGGGACAGGGCGGATCCCATGGCTACACCTTC.

The chain employs TRBV27 and TRBJ2-6; no definite D call. V was trimmed by 3 bases and J by 0 bases, leaving 6 bases between them. Germline CDR1 is MNHEY and CDR2 is SMNVEV (reference sequence). The CDR3 is made up of 15 amino acids. DNA for the CDR3: TGTGCCAGCAGTTTTGGACCCTCTGGGGCCAACGTCCTGACTTTC. It yields the protein CASSFGPSGANVLTF.

The V gene is TRBV19, the J gene TRBJ2-1; D is undetermined. The CDR3 has 16 residues. The V end was cut by 2 bases, the J end by 0 bases, with 11 bases between. Per germline, CDR1 LNHDA and CDR2 SQIVND (reference sequence). The CDR3 sequence: CASSIRSRGSYNEQFF. The CDR3, as DNA: TGTGCCAGTAGTATACGGAGCCGAGGCTCCTACAATGAGCAGTTCTTC. The full variable domain, in which reference TRBV19 and TRBJ2-1 provide the parts outside the CDR3, is DGGITQSPKYLFRKEGQNVTLSCEQNLNHDAMYWYRQDPGQGLRLIYYSQIVNDFQKGDIAEGYSVSREKKESFPLTVTSAQKNPTAFYLCASSIRSRGSYNEQFFGPGTRLTVL.

The chain couples TRBV4-1 to TRBJ1-5; no firm D call. This CDR3 contains 15 residues. CDR1 MGHRA and CDR2 YSYEKL come from the germline V gene. The V gene lost 2 bases and the J gene lost 7 bases, with 15 bases spanning the gap. The CDR3 here is CASSQLVSLEQPQHF. The CDR3 DNA is TGCGCCAGCAGCCAATTAGTGAGCTTGGAGCAGCCCCAGCATTTT.

The chain employs TRBV4-1 and TRBJ2-3; D unclear. The germline V and J ends were trimmed by 8 bases and 1 base, with 10 bases remaining between them. Germline CDR1 and CDR2: MGHRA and YSYEKL. The CDR3 length is 13 residues. The CDR3, as DNA: TGCGCCAGCGGTGGAGTGGGCACAGATACGCAGTATTTT. Protein: CASGGVGTDTQYF.

This chain uses TRBV11-2 with TRBJ2-3; D may be TRBD2 (6 bases). V was cut by 3 bases and J by 14 bases, with 15 bases left in between. Germline CDR1 reads SGHAT; CDR2 reads FQNNGV. The CDR3 runs 12 residues. CDR3 sequence (DNA): TGTGCCAGCAGCTTCGCGGGACGGGTGCGGTATTTT. Amino acids: CASSFAGRVRYF.

V usage is TRBV19 and J usage is TRBJ1-1, with a tentative D call TRBD1 (6 bases). Germline loops: CDR1 LNHDA, CDR2 SQIVND (reference sequence). The CDR3 is 15 residues long. V lost 4 bases, J lost 4 bases, and 16 bases lay in between. The CDR3 here is CASSTRGGVGTEAFF. In DNA, the CDR3 is TGTGCCAGTAGTACCCGAGGGGGGGTTGGCACTGAAGCTTTCTTT.

The chain carries TRBV7-9 and TRBJ1-6; 7 positions agree with TRBD1. The J segment lost 6 bases and the V segment lost 3 bases, leaving 5 bases of the junction unmatched. The germline V gene has CDR1 SEHNR and CDR2 FQNEAQ (reference sequence). The CDR3 is made up of 15 amino acids. CDR3 nucleotide sequence: TGTGCCAGCAGCTTCCGACAGGGCCCTAATTCACCCCTCCACTTT. This gives the protein CASSFRQGPNSPLHF.

This clone was seen once. The chain combines TRBV15 with TRBJ1-4, with D perhaps TRBD1 (5 bases). CDR1 LNHNV and CDR2 YYDKDF come from the germline V gene (reference sequence). V was shortened by 0 bases and J by 11 bases, with 16 bases between the two germline ends. The CDR3 is 15 residues long. The CDR3: CATSRDQRLGEKLFF. The DNA for the CDR3 is TGTGCCACCAGCAGAGATCAGAGGCTAGGGGAGAAACTGTTTTTT.

The rearrangement joins TRBV19 to TRBJ2-1, with D maybe TRBD1 (5 bases). V gave up 6 bases and J gave up 4 bases, with 7 bases separating them. The CDR3 covers 12 residues. Germline loops: CDR1 LNHDA, CDR2 SQIVND (reference sequence). In DNA form, the CDR3 reads TGTGCCAGTAGCTCAGGGTACAATGAGCAGTTCTTC. Translation gives CASSSGYNEQFF. The full variable domain, its missing parts supplied by reference TRBV19 and TRBJ2-1, is DGGITQSPKYLFRKEGQNVTLSCEQNLNHDAMYWYRQDPGQGLRLIYYSQIVNDFQKGDIAEGYSVSREKKESFPLTVTSAQKNPTAFYLCASSSGYNEQFFGPGTRLTVL.

The V gene is TRBV10-1, the J gene TRBJ2-2; D is undetermined. This CDR3 contains 13 residues. CDR1 is WNHNN, CDR2 SYGVQD, per germline (reference sequence). The V end lost 0 bases, the J end lost 3 bases, and 2 bases lay between the germline ends. The CDR3: CASSESHTGELFF. In nucleotides, the CDR3 is TGCGCCAGCAGTGAGTCGCACACCGGGGAGCTGTTTTTT.